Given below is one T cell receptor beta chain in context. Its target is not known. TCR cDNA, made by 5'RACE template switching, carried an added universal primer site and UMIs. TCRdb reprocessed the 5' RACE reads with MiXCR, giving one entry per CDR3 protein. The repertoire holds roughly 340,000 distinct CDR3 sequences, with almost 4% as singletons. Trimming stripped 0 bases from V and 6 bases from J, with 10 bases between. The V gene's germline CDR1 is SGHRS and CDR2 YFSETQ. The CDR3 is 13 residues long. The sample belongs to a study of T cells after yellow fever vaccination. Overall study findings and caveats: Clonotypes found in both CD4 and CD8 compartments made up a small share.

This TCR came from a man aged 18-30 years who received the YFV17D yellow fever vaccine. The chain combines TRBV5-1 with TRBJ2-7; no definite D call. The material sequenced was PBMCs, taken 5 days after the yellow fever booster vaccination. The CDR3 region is CASSLETGGEQYV. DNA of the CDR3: TGCGCCAGCAGCTTGGAAACGGGTGGCGAGCAGTACGTC.